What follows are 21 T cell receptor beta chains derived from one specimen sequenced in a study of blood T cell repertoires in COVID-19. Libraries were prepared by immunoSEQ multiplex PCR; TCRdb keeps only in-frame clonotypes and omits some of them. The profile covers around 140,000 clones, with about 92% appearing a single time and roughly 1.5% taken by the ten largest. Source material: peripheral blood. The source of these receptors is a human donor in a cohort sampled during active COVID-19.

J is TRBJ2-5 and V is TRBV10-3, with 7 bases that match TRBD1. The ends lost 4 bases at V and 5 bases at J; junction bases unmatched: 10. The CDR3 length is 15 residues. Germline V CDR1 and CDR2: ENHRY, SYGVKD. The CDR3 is CAISGRQGVSETQYF. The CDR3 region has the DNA TGTGCCATCAGTGGACGACAGGGAGTTAGTGAGACCCAGTACTTC.

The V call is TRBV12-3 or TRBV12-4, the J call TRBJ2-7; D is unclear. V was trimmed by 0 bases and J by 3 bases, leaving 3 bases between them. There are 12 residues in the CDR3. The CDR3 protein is CASSLARYEQYF. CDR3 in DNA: TGTGCCAGCAGTTTAGCCCGCTACGAGCAGTACTTC.

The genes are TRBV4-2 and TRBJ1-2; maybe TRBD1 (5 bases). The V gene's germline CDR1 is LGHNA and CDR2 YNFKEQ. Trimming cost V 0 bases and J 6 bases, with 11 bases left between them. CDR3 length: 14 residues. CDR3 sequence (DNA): TGTGCCAGCAGCCAAGATCCCAGGGCGGATGGCTACACCTTC. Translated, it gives CASSQDPRADGYTF.

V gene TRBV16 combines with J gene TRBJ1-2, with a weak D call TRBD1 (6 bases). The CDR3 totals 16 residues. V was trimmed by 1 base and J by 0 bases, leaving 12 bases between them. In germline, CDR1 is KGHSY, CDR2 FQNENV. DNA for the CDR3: TGTGCCAGCAGCCAATGGCCAGACAGGTCTAACTATGGCTACACCTTC. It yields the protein CASSQWPDRSNYGYTF.

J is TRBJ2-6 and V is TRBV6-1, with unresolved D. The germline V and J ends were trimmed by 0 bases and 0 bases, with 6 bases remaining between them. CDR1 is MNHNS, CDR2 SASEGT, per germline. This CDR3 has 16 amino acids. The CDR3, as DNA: TGTGCCAGCAGTGAAGCTCTCGGCTCTGGGGCCAACGTCCTGACTTTC. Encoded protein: CASSEALGSGANVLTF.

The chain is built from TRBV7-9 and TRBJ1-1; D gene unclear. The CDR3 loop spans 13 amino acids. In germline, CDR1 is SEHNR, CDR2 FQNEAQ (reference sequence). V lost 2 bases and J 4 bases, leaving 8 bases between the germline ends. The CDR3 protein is CASSLNEGTEAFF. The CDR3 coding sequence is TGTGCCAGCAGCTTAAATGAGGGCACTGAAGCTTTCTTT.

CDR3 coding DNA: TGTGCCAGCAGTTTGATCGGGGAGACCCAGTACTTC. Amino acid sequence: CASSLIGETQYF. The rearrangement uses TRBV12-3 or TRBV12-4 and TRBJ2-5; D is uncertain. The CDR3 contains 12 residues. Trimming shortened V by 3 bases and J by 5 bases, and 7 bases separated the two germline ends.

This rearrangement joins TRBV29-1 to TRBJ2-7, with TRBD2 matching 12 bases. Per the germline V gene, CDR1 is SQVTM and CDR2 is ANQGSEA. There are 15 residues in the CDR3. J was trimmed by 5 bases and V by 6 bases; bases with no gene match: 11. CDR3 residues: CSVDTPGLAGDEQYF. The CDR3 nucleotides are TGCAGCGTCGATACACCGGGACTAGCGGGCGACGAGCAGTACTTC.

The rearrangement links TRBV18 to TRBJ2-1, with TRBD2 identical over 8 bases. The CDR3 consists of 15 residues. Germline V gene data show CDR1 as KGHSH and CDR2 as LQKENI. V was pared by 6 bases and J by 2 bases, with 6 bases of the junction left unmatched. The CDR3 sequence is CASSQERGPYNEQFF. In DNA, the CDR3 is TGTGCCAGCTCCCAGGAGCGGGGGCCCTACAATGAGCAGTTCTTC.

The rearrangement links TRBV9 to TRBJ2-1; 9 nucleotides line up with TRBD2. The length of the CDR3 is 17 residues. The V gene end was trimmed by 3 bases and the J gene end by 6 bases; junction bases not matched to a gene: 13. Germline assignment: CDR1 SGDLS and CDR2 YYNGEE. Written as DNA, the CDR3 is TGTGCCAGCAGCGAGGGGGTTGGGACTAGCATCTTCAATGAGCAGTTCTTC. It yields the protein CASSEGVGTSIFNEQFF.

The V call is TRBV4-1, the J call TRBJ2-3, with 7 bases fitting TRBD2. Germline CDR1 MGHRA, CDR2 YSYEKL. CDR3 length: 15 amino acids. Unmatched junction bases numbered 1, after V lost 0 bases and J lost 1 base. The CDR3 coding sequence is TGCGCCAGCAGCCAAGATCGGGGGGGCACAGATACGCAGTATTTT. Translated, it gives CASSQDRGGTDTQYF.

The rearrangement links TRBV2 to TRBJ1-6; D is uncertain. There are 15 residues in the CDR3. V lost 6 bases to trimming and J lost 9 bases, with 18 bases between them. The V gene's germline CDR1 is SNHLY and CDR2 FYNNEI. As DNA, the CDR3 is TGTGCCAGCAGCGCAGAGAGTCGCGGATCTTCACCCCTCCACTTT. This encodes CASSAESRGSSPLHF.

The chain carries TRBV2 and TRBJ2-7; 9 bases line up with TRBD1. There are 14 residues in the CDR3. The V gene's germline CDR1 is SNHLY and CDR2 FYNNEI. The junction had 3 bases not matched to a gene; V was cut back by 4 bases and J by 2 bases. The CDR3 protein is CASSARTGAYEQYF. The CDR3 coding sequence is TGTGCCAGCAGTGCCCGGACAGGGGCCTACGAGCAGTACTTC.

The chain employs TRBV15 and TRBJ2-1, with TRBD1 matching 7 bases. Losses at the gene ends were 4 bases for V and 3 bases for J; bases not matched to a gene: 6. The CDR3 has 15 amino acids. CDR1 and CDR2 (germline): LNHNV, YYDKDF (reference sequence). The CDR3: CATSTDREHYNEQFF. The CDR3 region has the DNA TGTGCCACCAGCACTGACAGGGAACACTACAATGAGCAGTTCTTC.

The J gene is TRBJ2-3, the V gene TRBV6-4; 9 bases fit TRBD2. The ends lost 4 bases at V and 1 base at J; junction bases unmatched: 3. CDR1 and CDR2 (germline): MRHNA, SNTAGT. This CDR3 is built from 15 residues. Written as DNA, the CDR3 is TGTGCCAGCAGTGGGGCTAGCGGGGGCACAGATACGCAGTATTTT. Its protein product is CASSGASGGTDTQYF.

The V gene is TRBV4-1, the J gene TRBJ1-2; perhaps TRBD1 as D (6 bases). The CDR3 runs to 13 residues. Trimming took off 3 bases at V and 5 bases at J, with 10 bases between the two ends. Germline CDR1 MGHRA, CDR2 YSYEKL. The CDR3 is CASSQGAQYGYTF. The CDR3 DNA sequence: TGCGCCAGCAGCCAGGGGGCGCAGTATGGCTACACCTTC.

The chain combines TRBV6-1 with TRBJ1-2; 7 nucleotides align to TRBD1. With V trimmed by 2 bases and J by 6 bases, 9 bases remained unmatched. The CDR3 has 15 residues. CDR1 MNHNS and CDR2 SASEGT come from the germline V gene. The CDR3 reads CASSETPGQRDGYTF. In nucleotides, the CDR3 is TGTGCCAGCAGTGAAACGCCGGGACAGAGGGATGGCTACACCTTC.

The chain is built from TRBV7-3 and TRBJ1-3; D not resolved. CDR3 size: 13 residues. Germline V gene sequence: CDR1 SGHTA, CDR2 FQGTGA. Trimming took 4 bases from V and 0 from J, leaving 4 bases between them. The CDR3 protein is CASSSLSGNTIYF. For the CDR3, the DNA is TGTGCCAGCAGCTCACTCTCTGGAAACACCATATATTTT. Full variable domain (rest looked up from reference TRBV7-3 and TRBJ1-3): GAGVSQTPSNKVTEKGKYVELRCDPISGHTALYWYRQSLGQGPEFLIYFQGTGAADDSGLPNDRFFAVRPEGSVSTLKIQRTERGDSAVYLCASSSLSGNTIYFGEGSWLTVV.

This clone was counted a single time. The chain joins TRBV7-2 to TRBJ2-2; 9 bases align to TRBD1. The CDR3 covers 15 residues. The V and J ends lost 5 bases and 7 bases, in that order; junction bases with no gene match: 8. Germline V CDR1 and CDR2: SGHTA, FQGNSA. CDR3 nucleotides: TGTGCCAGCAGCGCGAGTGGACAGGGGAACGGGGAGCTGTTTTTT. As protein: CASSASGQGNGELFF.

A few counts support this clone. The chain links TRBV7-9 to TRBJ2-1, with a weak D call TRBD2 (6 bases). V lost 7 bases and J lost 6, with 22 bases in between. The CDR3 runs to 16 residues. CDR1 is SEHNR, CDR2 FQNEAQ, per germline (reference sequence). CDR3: CASTPTDLLGGNEQFF. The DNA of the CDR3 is TGTGCCAGCACCCCGACAGATCTCTTGGGGGGCAATGAGCAGTTCTTC.

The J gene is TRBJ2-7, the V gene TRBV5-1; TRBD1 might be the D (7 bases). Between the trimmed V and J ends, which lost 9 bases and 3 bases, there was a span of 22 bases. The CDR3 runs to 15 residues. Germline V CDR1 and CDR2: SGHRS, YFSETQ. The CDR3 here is CATSLSGGRGYEQYF. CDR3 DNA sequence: TGCGCCACCTCTCTGTCAGGGGGGAGAGGCTACGAGCAGTACTTC.